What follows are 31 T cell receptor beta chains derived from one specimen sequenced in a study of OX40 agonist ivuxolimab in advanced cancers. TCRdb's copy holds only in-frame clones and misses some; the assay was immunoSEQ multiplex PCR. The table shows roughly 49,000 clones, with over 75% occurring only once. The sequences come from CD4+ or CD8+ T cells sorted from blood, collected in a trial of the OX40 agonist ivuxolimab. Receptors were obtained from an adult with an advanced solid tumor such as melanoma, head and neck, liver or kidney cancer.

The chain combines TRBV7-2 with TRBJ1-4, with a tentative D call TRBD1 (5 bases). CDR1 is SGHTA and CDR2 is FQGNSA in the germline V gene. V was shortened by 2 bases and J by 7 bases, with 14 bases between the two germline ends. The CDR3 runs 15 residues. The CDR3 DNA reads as TGTGCCAGCAGCTTATCTCAGGGTGGTGGTGAAAAACTGTTTTTT. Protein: CASSLSQGGGEKLFF.

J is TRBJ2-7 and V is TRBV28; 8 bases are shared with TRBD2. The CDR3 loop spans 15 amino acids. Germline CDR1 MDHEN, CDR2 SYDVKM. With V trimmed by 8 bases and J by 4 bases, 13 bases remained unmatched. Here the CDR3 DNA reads TGTGCCAGCTTCAAAAGGAGCGGGAGAGGATACGAGCAGTACTTC. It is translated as CASFKRSGRGYEQYF. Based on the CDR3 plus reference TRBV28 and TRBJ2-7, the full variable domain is DVKVTQSSRYLVKRTGEKVFLECVQDMDHENMFWYRQDPGLGLRLIYFSYDVKMKEKGDIPEGYSVSREKKERFSLILESASTNQTSMYLCASFKRSGRGYEQYFGPGTRLTVT.

CDR3 in DNA: TGTGCCAGCAGTTTCGGGGGACAGCAGCCCCAGCATTTT. Translation: CASSFGGQQPQHF. V and J are TRBV28 and TRBJ1-5, with 7 bases lining up with TRBD1. Looked up from germline, CDR1 is MDHEN and CDR2 is SYDVKM. With 3 bases clipped from V and 7 bases from J, the junction kept 3 bases outside the gene matches. The CDR3 covers 13 residues.

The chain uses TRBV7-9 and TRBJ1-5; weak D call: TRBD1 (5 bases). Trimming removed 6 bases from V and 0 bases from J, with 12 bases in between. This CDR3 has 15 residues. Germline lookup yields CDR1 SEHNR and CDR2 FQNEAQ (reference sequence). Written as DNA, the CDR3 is TGTGCCAGCAGTCCGGACATCAATAGCAATCAGCCCCAGCATTTT. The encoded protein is CASSPDINSNQPQHF. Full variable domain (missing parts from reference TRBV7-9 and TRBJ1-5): DTGVSQNPRHKITKRGQNVTFRCDPISEHNRLYWYRQTLGQGPEFLTYFQNEAQLEKSRLLSDRFSAERPKGSFSTLEIQRTEQGDSAMYLCASSPDINSNQPQHFGDGTRLSIL.

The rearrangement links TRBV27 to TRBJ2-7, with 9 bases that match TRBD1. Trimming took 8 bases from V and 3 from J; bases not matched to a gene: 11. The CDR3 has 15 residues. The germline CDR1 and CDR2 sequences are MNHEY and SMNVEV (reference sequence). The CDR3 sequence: CASREWGTGNYEQYF. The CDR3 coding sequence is TGTGCCAGCCGGGAATGGGGGACAGGGAACTACGAGCAGTACTTC.

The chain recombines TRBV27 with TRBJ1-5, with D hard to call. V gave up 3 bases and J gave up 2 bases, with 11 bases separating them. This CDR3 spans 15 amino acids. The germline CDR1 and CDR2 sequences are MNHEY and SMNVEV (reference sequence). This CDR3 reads CASSLNLEGNQPQHF. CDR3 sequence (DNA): TGTGCCAGCAGTTTGAATTTAGAGGGCAATCAGCCCCAGCATTTT.

The CDR3 region is CASKADSGNTIYF. The CDR3 DNA is TGCGCCAGCAAGGCAGACTCTGGAAACACCATATATTTT. V and J are TRBV5-1 and TRBJ1-3; D uncertain. V was clipped by 6 bases and J by 0 bases, with 7 bases between them. Per the germline V gene, CDR1 is SGHRS and CDR2 is YFSETQ. The CDR3 totals 13 residues.

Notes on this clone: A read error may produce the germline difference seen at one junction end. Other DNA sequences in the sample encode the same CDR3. CDR3 sequence: CSAQLTGTSNQPQHF. The DNA of the CDR3 is TGTAGCGCCCAATTGACCGGGACAAGCAATCAGCCCCAGCATTTT. V usage is TRBV29-1 and J usage is TRBJ1-5; tentative D call: TRBD1 (6 bases). Germline V gene sequence: CDR1 SQVTM, CDR2 ANQGSEA. CDR3 length: 15 amino acids.

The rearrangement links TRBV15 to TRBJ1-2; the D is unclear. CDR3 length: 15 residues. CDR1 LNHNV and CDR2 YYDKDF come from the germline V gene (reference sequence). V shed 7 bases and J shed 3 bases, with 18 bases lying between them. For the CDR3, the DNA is TGTGCCACCAATATTGCCGCCGGGTTGGACTATGGCTACACCTTC. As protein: CATNIAAGLDYGYTF.

The CDR3 DNA reads as TGCGCCAGCAGCTTGGAGCAGGGGATGCCCTCCTACGAGCAGTACTTC. As protein: CASSLEQGMPSYEQYF. The rearrangement links TRBV5-1 to TRBJ2-7, with a weak D call TRBD1 (6 bases). Germline V lookup: CDR1 SGHRS, CDR2 YFSETQ. The CDR3 loop spans 16 amino acids. Trimming took 0 bases from V and 0 from J, leaving 13 bases between them.

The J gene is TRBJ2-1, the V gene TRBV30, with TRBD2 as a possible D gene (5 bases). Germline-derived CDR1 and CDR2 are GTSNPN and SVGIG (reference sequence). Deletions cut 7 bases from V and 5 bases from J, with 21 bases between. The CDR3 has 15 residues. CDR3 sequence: CALTGDPPGHNEQFF. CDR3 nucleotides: TGTGCCTTAACCGGGGATCCCCCCGGACACAATGAGCAGTTCTTC. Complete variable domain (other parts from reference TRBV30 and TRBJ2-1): SQTIHQWPATLVQPVGSPLSLECTVEGTSNPNLYWYRQAAGRGLQLLFYSVGIGQISSEVPQNLSASRPQDRQFILSSKKLLLSDSGFYLCALTGDPPGHNEQFFGPGTRLTVL.

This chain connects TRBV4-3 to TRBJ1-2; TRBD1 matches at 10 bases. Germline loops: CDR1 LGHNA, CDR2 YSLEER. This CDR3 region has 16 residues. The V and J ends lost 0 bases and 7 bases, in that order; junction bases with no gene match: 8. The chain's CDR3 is CASSQDYHGTGVGYTF. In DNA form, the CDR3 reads TGCGCCAGCAGCCAAGACTACCACGGGACAGGGGTTGGCTACACCTTC.

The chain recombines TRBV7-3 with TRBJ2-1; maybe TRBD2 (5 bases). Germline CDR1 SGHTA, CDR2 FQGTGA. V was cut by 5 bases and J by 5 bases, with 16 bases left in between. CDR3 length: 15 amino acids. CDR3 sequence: CASSPSGSRDNEQFF. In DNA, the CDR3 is TGTGCCAGCAGCCCCTCCGGGTCGCGGGACAATGAGCAGTTCTTC. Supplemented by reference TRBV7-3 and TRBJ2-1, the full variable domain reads GAGVSQTPSNKVTEKGKYVELRCDPISGHTALYWYRQSLGQGPEFLIYFQGTGAADDSGLPNDRFFAVRPEGSVSTLKIQRTERGDSAVYLCASSPSGSRDNEQFFGPGTRLTVL.

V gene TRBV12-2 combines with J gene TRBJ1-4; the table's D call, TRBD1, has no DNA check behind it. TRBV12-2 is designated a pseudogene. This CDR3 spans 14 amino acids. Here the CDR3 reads CASRMTGWDEKLFF. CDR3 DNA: TGTGCAAGTCGCATGACAGGGTGGGATGAAAAACTGTTTTTT.

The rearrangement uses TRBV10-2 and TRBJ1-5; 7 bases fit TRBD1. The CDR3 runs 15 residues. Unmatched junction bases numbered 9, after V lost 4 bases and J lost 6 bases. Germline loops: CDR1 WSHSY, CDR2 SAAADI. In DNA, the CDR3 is TGCGCCAGCAGTGCCTACAGGGGAGCGGGTCAGCCCCAGCATTTT. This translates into CASSAYRGAGQPQHF.

CDR3 amino acids: CASSPWGRNTEAFF. CDR3 bases: TGTGCCAGCTCACCATGGGGCAGAAACACTGAAGCTTTCTTT. V usage is TRBV18 and J usage is TRBJ1-1; D perhaps matches TRBD1 (5 bases). Germline V gives CDR1 KGHSH, CDR2 LQKENI. The CDR3 covers 14 residues. V gave up 2 bases and J gave up 2 bases, with 9 bases separating them. Looking up the rest from reference TRBV18 and TRBJ1-1 gives the full variable domain: NAGVMQNPRHLVRRRGQEARLRCSPMKGHSHVYWYRQLPEEGLKFMVYLQKENIIDESGMPKERFSAEFPKEGPSILRIQQVVRGDSAAYFCASSPWGRNTEAFFGQGTRLTVV.

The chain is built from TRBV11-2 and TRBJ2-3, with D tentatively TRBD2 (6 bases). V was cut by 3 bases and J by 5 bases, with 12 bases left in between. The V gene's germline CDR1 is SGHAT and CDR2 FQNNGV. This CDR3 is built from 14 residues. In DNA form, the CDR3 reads TGTGCCAGCAGCTTCGACCGGGGGAGAGATACGCAGTATTTT. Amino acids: CASSFDRGRDTQYF.

The CDR3 loop is CASSQAPRGLGTDTQYF. The DNA of the CDR3 is TGCGCCAGCAGCCAAGCTCCCAGGGGGCTTGGTACAGATACGCAGTATTTT. The chain links TRBV4-1 to TRBJ2-3; 8 positions agree with TRBD1. V lost 1 base to trimming and J lost 3 bases; unmatched junction nucleotides: 9. Germline V gene lookup returns CDR1 MGHRA and CDR2 YSYEKL. This CDR3 has 17 amino acids.

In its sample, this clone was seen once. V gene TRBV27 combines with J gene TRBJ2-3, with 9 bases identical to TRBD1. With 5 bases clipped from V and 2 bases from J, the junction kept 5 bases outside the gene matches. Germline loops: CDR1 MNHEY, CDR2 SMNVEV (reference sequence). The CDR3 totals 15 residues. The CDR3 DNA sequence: TGTGCCAGCAGTCGTCGGACAGGGGCCACAGATACGCAGTATTTT. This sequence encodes CASSRRTGATDTQYF.

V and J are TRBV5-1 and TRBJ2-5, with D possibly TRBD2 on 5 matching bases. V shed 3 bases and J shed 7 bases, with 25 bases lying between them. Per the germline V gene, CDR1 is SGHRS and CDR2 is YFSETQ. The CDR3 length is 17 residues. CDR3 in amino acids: CASSSPPSGTLEGTQYF. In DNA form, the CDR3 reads TGCGCCAGCAGCTCGCCTCCTTCGGGTACCCTCGAGGGGACCCAGTACTTC.

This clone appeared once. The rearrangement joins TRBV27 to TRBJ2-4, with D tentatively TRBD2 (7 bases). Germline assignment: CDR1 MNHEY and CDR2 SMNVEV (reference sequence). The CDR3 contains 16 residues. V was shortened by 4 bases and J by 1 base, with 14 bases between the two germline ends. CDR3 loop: CASSSIGGAAKNIQYF. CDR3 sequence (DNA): TGTGCCAGCAGTTCCATAGGGGGGGCGGCCAAAAACATTCAGTACTTC.

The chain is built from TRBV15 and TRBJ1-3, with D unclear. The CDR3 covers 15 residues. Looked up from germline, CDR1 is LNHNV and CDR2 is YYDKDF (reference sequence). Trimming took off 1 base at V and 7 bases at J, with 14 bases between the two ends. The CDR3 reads CATSRGPGGSNTIYF. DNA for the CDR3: TGTGCCACCAGCAGAGGCCCCGGAGGTTCGAACACCATATATTTT.

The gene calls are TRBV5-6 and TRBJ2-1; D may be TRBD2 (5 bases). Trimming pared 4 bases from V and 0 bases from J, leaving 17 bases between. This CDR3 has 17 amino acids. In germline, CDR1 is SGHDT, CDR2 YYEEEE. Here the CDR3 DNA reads TGTGCCAGCAGCGGTGGACTTGCGGCAGGCTCCTACAATGAGCAGTTCTTC. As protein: CASSGGLAAGSYNEQFF.

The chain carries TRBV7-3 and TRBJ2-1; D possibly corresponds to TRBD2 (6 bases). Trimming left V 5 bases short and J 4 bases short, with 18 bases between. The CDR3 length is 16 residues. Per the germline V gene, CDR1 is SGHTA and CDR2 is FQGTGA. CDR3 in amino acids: CASSPRGAPPYNEQFF. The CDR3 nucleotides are TGTGCCAGCAGCCCGCGGGGCGCACCCCCTTACAATGAGCAGTTCTTC.

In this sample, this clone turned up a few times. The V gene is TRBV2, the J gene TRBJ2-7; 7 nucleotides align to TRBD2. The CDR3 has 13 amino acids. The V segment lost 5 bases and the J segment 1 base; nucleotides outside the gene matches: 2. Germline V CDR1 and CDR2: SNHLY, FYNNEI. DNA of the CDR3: TGTGCCAGCAGTCAGGGAGGGTCCTACGAGCAGTACTTC. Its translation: CASSQGGSYEQYF.

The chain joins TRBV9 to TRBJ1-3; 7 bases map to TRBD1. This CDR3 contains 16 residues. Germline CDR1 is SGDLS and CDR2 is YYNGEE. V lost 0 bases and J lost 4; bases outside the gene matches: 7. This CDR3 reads CASSVVDRPAGNTIYF. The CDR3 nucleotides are TGTGCCAGCAGCGTAGTGGACAGGCCTGCAGGAAACACCATATATTTT.

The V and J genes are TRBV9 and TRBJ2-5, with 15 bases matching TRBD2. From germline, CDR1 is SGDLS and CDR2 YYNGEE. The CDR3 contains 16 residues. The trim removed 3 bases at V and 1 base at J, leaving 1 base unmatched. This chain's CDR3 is CASSGTSGGAQETQYF. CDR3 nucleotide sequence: TGTGCCAGCAGCGGGACTAGCGGGGGGGCCCAAGAGACCCAGTACTTC.

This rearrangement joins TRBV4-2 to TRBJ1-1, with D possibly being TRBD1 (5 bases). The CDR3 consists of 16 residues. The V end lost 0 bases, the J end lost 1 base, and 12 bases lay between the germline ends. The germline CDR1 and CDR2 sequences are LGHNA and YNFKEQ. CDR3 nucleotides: TGTGCCAGCAGCCAAGATAGGGGAGGTTGGAACACTGAAGCTTTCTTT. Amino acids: CASSQDRGGWNTEAFF.

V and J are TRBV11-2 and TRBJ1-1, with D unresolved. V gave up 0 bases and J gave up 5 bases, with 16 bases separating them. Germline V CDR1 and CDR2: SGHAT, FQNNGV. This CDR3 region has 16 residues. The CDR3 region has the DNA TGTGCCAGCAGCTTAGATTTCGGCAGGCCATCTACTGAAGCTTTCTTT. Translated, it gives CASSLDFGRPSTEAFF.

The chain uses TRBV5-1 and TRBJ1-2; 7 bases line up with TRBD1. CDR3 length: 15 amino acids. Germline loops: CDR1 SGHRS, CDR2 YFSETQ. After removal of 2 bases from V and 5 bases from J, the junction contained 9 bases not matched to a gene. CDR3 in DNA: TGCGCCAGCAGCTTAGCTAGGGGACAGAAATATGGCTACACCTTC. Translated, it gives CASSLARGQKYGYTF.

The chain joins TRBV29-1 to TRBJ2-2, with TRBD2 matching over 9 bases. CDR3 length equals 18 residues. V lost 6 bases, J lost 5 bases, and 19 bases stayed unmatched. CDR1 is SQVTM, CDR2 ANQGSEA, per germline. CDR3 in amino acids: CSVAVLVAGERRTGELFF. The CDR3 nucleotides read TGCAGCGTCGCGGTTTTGGTAGCGGGGGAGAGGAGAACCGGGGAGCTGTTTTTT.